The clone carrying this TCR beta chain showed up many times. This sample is part of a study of T cells in Graves' hyperthyroidism and ophthalmopathy. Each patient was aged 18 to 65 and had newly diagnosed hyperthyroidism of under 2 months' duration. Lactation, pregnancy, other autoimmune disease or uncontrolled infection led to exclusion of patients. The blood sample was taken at first hyperthyroidism diagnosis, before any ophthalmopathy symptoms. Using RNA transcripts as the source, TCR beta CDR3 regions were amplified. The HTBI primer set served for first-round RT-PCR of the TCR CDR3. TCRdb reprocessed the multiplex PCR reads via MiXCR and lists one record per CDR3 protein. The table has about 280,000 distinct CDR3 sequences, less than 30% seen once. The V and J ends lost 4 bases and 0 bases, in that order; junction bases with no gene match: 6. CDR3 size: 16 residues. Germline assignment: CDR1 SGHRS and CDR2 YFSETQ.

V and J are TRBV5-1 and TRBJ1-3, with 8 positions matching TRBD1. The sequence was obtained from a man aged 40-49 years with Graves' hyperthyroidism that later progressed to Graves' ophthalmopathy. The sample taken for sequencing was blood. CDR3 coding DNA: TGCGCCAGCAGCCCGGGGACAGGCCTCTCTGGAAACACCATATATTTT. Translating it yields CASSPGTGLSGNTIYF.